This T cell receptor (beta chain) appears in the sequencing data of a study of T-cell memory formation after mild COVID-19. About the research overall: Among the donors, TCR clusters were largely specific to each donor. Study-wide points: Cross-reactive memory appears to have joined, as suggested by some responding clones showing up in pre-infection memory. Mainly CM and EM harbored the contracting CD4+ clones; mainly EMRA harbored the CD8+ ones.

This CDR3 is 16 amino acids long. V shed 4 bases, J shed 8 bases, and the junction held 8 bases outside the gene matches. Germline lookup yields CDR1 SGDLS and CDR2 YYNGEE. There are a few counts of this clonotype. Its antigen is unidentified. Each CDR3 protein is one row after TCRdb ran MiXCR on the 5' RACE reads. The profile covers roughly 620,000 distinct CDR3 sequences, with approximately 18% appearing a single time and more than 10% taken by the ten largest. Sequencing used PBMCs or a T cell subset sorted from them (not recorded which). The sequence came from an adult woman who had mild COVID-19 (a few samples of this study predate the infection). Cell type and time point are not known. The V call is TRBV9, the J call TRBJ2-1; 14 bases are a match to TRBD2. CDR3: CASSPGTSGSGDEQFF. The CDR3 nucleotides read TGTGCCAGCAGCCCCGGGACTAGCGGGAGTGGAGATGAGCAGTTCTTC.